The present T cell receptor (beta chain) was sequenced within a study of shared clonotypes between healthy human individuals. Overall study results and limits: Sequencing of the sorted subsets was shown by rarefaction to be incomplete despite large depth.

Sequenced by immunoSEQ multiplex PCR; TCRdb stores in-frame clones only, minus some. This table holds under 300,000 clones, about 65% found once. About this clone itself: Its target is unknown.

Trimming cost V 4 bases and J 5 bases; bases outside gene matches: 15. Per germline, CDR1 SGHDT and CDR2 YYEEEE. This CDR3 comprises 17 residues. The specimen sequenced was memory CD4+ T cells sorted from blood. Described subset: CD45RA-negative fraction. This sequence joins TRBV5-6 and TRBJ2-5, with TRBD1 identical over 9 bases. This sequence was found in a man aged 25-40 years in good health. The CDR3 coding sequence is TGTGCCAGCAGCGGGGACCTCACAGGGGGCCCTCGGGAGACCCAGTACTTC. It codes for CASSGDLTGGPRETQYF.